This T cell receptor beta chain was retrieved from a study of post-analysis software for immune sequencing data. About the study: As for disease course, relapsing-remitting, secondary progressive and progressive-relapsing multiple sclerosis were all included.

Study outcomes and limitations: Five or six TRBV segments were significantly more frequent in patients than in controls. TRBV5-6, TRBV5-1 and TRBV20-1 were among these segments.

This clonotype has a handful of counts. Its specificity is unknown. The authors incorporated unique molecular identifiers into the TCR beta cDNA libraries. One entry per CDR3 protein, called by TCRdb with MiXCR from the PCR reads. Here the sample spans fewer than 850,000 distinct CDR3 sequences, approximately 30% being singletons. Trimming cost V 4 bases and J 3 bases, with 16 bases left between them. The CDR3 runs 14 residues. CDR1 and CDR2 (germline): DFQATT, SNEGSKA (reference sequence). The chain joins TRBV20-1 to TRBJ2-7; D is tentatively TRBD1 or TRBD2 (5 bases each). This clonotype originated in a girl aged 10-17 years with multiple sclerosis. Sample: blood. In DNA form, the CDR3 reads TGCAGTGCTATCACACCGGGACGGCACTACGAGCAGTACTTC. It encodes CSAITPGRHYEQYF.